This record looks at one T cell receptor beta chain sequence and its context. Germline V gene data show CDR1 as LNHNV and CDR2 as YYDKDF (reference sequence). The CDR3 loop spans 16 amino acids. V gave up 0 bases and J gave up 9 bases; unmatched junction bases: 11. One entry per CDR3 protein, called by TCRdb with MiXCR from the RT-PCR reads. This repertoire shows some 150,000 distinct CDR3 sequences, about two fifths found once; its top ten account for roughly 50%. The record originates from a study of patients and donors after allogeneic stem cell transplantation. This clonotype was sampled from a human donor who was either an allogeneic HSCT recipient or a stem cell or donor lymphocyte infusion donor (not recorded which). It is not recorded whose cells these are; they may come from a transplant donor. The chain carries TRBV15 and TRBJ1-5, with TRBD1 matching 7 bases. Sequences were obtained from blood, either unsorted or a sorted T cell fraction (not recorded which). CDR3 sequence reads: CATSRDASRGVWPQHF. CDR3 in DNA: TGTGCCACCAGCAGAGACGCCAGCAGGGGGGTTTGGCCCCAGCATTTT. Based on the CDR3 plus reference TRBV15 and TRBJ1-5, the full variable domain is DAMVIQNPRYQVTQFGKPVTLSCSQTLNHNVMYWYQQKSSQAPKLLFHYYDKDFNNEADTPDNFQSRRPNTSFCFLDIRSPGLGDTAMYLCATSRDASRGVWPQHFGDGTRLSIL.